A single sample is the source of the 11 T cell receptor beta chains below, sequenced in a study of CD8 T cells in ankylosing spondylitis. TCRdb re-derived calls from the 5' RACE reads in MiXCR, one entry per CDR3 protein. The sample lists about 240,000 distinct CDR3 sequences, around 9.2% occurring once. The sequenced sample consisted of blood, either unsorted or a sorted T cell fraction (not recorded which). The receptors were sampled from a male donor with ankylosing spondylitis or in good health (not recorded which).

This clonotype was detected ten times or more. The rearrangement joins TRBV7-9 to TRBJ2-7, with a tentative D call TRBD1 (6 bases). This CDR3 is 17 amino acids long. The germline V gene has CDR1 SEHNR and CDR2 FQNEAQ (reference sequence). V gave up 5 bases and J gave up 1 base, with 21 bases separating them. The CDR3 sequence: CASSPTPGTRNSYEQYF. Written as DNA, the CDR3 is TGTGCCAGCAGCCCGACCCCCGGGACAAGAAATTCCTACGAGCAGTACTTC.

The V gene is TRBV6-1, the J gene TRBJ2-7; TRBD2 matches at 7 bases. There are 14 residues in the CDR3. Germline CDR1 reads MNHNS; CDR2 reads SASEGT. With V trimmed by 6 bases and J by 4 bases, 9 bases remained unmatched. CDR3 DNA: TGTGCCAGCAGACCCAATGTGCGGGGGTACGAGCAGTACTTC. As protein: CASRPNVRGYEQYF.

This clonotype appeared many times. The chain links TRBV12-3 or TRBV12-4 to TRBJ1-4; D gene unclear. The ends were cut back, 3 bases at V and 8 bases at J, with 13 bases in the middle. This CDR3 has 14 amino acids. The CDR3 region has the DNA TGTGCCAGCAGTTTCGCCGGGTTTGGGGAAAAACTGTTTTTT. This translates into CASSFAGFGEKLFF.

This clonotype was detected a few times. The chain employs TRBV7-9 and TRBJ2-5; D gene ambiguous. Germline CDR1 and CDR2: SEHNR and FQNEAQ (reference sequence). The V and J ends lost 5 bases and 4 bases respectively, with 17 bases between them. The CDR3 covers 15 residues. The CDR3, as DNA: TGTGCCAGCAGCCTCCGGGTCCTTTTCCTAGAGACCCAGTACTTC. Protein product: CASSLRVLFLETQYF.

There are a few counts of this clonotype. J is TRBJ2-7 and V is TRBV20-1; 8 nucleotides align to TRBD2. V dropped 1 base and J dropped 7; count of bases not matched to a gene: 9. CDR3 length equals 14 residues. Looked up from germline, CDR1 is DFQATT and CDR2 is SNEGSKA (reference sequence). CDR3 nucleotide sequence: TGCAGTGCTAGAGGGATAGCGGGACTGGGGGAGCAGTACTTC. It codes for CSARGIAGLGEQYF.

This chain uses TRBV30 with TRBJ1-6, with D maybe TRBD1 (5 bases). V was clipped by 2 bases and J by 7 bases, with 15 bases between them. This CDR3 region has 15 residues. The germline CDR1 and CDR2 sequences are GTSNPN and SVGIG (reference sequence). This CDR3 reads CAWSPRGVFNSPLHF. For the CDR3, the DNA is TGTGCCTGGAGTCCACGGGGGGTTTTCAATTCACCCCTCCACTTT.

This clonotype was observed many times. This chain links TRBV19 with TRBJ2-1; possibly TRBD1 for D (6 bases). Trimming removed 4 bases from V and 4 bases from J, with 26 bases in between. The CDR3 extends over 19 amino acids. The germline gives CDR1 LNHDA, CDR2 SQIVND (reference sequence). CDR3 protein: CASSTGTLHGRAFYNEQFF. The CDR3 bases are TGTGCCAGTAGTACCGGGACACTTCACGGACGGGCGTTTTACAATGAGCAGTTCTTC.

This clonotype was observed many times. The rearrangement links TRBV5-1 to TRBJ2-7; 7 nucleotides align to TRBD2. In germline, CDR1 is SGHRS, CDR2 YFSETQ. V lost 0 bases and J lost 7; bases outside the gene matches: 4. The CDR3 loop spans 13 amino acids. The CDR3 here is CASSLELAWEQYF. In DNA form, the CDR3 reads TGCGCCAGCAGCTTGGAACTAGCGTGGGAGCAGTACTTC.

In this sample, this clonotype turned up many times. The V and J genes are TRBV5-1 and TRBJ2-1, with a tentative D call TRBD1 (6 bases). Germline CDR1 SGHRS, CDR2 YFSETQ. V dropped 4 bases and J dropped 5 bases, with 22 bases sitting between them. The CDR3 is 17 amino acids. This CDR3 reads CASSPRPTGKGDNEQFF. The DNA of the CDR3 is TGCGCCAGCAGCCCACGCCCGACAGGCAAGGGGGACAATGAGCAGTTCTTC.

The chain links TRBV7-2 to TRBJ1-4, with a possible D match to TRBD1 (5 bases). The ends were cut back, 5 bases at V and 8 bases at J, with 12 bases in the middle. Germline-derived CDR1 and CDR2 are SGHTA and FQGNSA. CDR3 length: 13 residues. CDR3 amino acids: CASSPTREEKLFF. DNA for the CDR3: TGTGCCAGCAGCCCTACCAGGGAGGAAAAACTGTTTTTT. The full variable domain, in which reference TRBV7-2 and TRBJ1-4 provide the parts outside the CDR3, is GAGVSQSPSNKVTEKGKDVELRCDPISGHTALYWYRQSLGQGLEFLIYFQGNSAPDKSGLPSDRFSAERTGGSVSTLTIQRTQQEDSAVYLCASSPTREEKLFFGSGTQLSVL.

The table lists this clonotype with many counts. The V call is TRBV6-1, the J call TRBJ2-7, with 7 bases lining up with TRBD1. The CDR3 covers 16 residues. Germline V gene lookup returns CDR1 MNHNS and CDR2 SASEGT. Trimming took 7 bases from V and 3 from J; bases not matched to a gene: 15. CDR3 sequence: CASTTRTLQGNYEQYF. The DNA for the CDR3 is TGTGCCAGCACCACCCGAACCCTACAGGGGAACTACGAGCAGTACTTC.